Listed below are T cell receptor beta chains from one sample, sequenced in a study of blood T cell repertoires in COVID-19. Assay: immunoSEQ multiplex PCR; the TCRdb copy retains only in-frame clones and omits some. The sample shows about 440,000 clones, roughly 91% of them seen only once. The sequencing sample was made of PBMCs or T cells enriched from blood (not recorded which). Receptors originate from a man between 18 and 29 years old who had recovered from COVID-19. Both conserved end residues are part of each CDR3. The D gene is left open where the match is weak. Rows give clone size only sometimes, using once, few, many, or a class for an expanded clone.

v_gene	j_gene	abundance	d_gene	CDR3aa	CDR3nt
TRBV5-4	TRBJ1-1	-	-	CASSTQTGNTEAFF	TGTGCCAGCAGCACCCAGACAGGGAACACTGAAGCTTTCTTT
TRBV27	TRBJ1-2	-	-	CASSSLRGGDGYTF	TGTGCCAGCAGTTCCCTCCGGGGGGGCGACGGCTACACCTTC
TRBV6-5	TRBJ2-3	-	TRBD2	CASSWTSGGSTDTQYF	TGTGCCAGCAGTTGGACTAGCGGGGGGTCCACAGATACGCAGTATTTT
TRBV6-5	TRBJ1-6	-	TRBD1	CASRRQGNSPLHF	TGTGCCAGCAGGAGACAGGGCAATTCACCCCTCCACTTT
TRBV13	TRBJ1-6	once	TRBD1	CASSLTGTGGLGSPLHF	TGTGCCAGCAGCCTCACCGGGACAGGGGGTTTGGGTTCACCCCTCCACTTT
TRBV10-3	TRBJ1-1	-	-	CAISDRSGQNTEAFF	TGTGCCATCAGTGACCGGTCAGGCCAGAACACTGAAGCTTTCTTT
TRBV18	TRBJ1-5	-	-	CASSAEGFGNQPQHF	TGTGCCAGCTCGGCAGAGGGTTTCGGCAATCAGCCCCAGCATTTT
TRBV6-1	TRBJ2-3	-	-	CASSDTGPTQYF	TGTGCCAGCAGTGATACAGGGCCTACGCAGTATTTT
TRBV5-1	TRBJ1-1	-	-	CASSLEGSGNTEAFF	TGCGCCAGCAGCTTGGAAGGCTCGGGGAACACTGAAGCTTTCTTT
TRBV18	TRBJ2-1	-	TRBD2	CASSPTGGPPYNEQFF	TGTGCCAGCTCACCTACGGGGGGACCGCCGTACAATGAGCAGTTCTTC
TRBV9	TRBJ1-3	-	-	CASSEHTGSGNTIYF	TGTGCCAGCAGCGAACACACAGGCTCTGGAAACACCATATATTTT
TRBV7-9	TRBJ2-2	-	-	CASRIKLHTGELFF	TGTGCCAGCAGAATTAAGCTTCACACCGGGGAGCTGTTTTTT
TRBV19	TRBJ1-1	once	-	CASSMDGDGEAFF	TGTGCCAGTAGTATGGACGGGGATGGTGAAGCTTTCTTT
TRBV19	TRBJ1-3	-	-	CASSNRKIGNTIYF	TGTGCCAGTAGTAACAGGAAAATCGGAAACACCATATATTTT
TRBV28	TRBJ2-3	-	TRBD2	CASRRTSGRVVDTQYF	TGTGCCAGCAGACGGACTAGCGGGAGGGTGGTAGATACGCAGTATTTT
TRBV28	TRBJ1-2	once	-	CASSLSGAYGYTF	TGTGCCAGCAGTTTATCAGGGGCTTATGGCTACACCTTC
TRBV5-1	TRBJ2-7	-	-	CASSLDDYSYEQYF	TGCGCCAGCAGCTTGGACGACTACTCCTACGAGCAGTACTTC
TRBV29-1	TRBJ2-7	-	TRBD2	CSVNSGSHEQYF	TGCAGCGTCAATAGCGGGTCCCACGAGCAGTACTTC
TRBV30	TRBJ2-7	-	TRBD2	CAWTAGYEQYF	TGTGCCTGGACAGCGGGGTACGAGCAGTACTTC
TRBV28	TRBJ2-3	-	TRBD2	CASSFAGGPKDTQYF	TGTGCCAGCAGTTTTGCGGGAGGGCCGAAAGATACGCAGTATTTT
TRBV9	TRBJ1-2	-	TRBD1	CASSVGTGGGYTF	TGTGCCAGCAGCGTCGGGACAGGGGGAGGCTACACCTTC
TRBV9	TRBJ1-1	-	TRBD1	CASSPPGGKGGEAFF	TGTGCCAGCAGCCCTCCAGGGGGAAAGGGAGGTGAAGCTTTCTTT
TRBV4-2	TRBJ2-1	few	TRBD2	CASSQDRLAGGSRVF	TGTGCCAGCAGCCAAGATAGGCTAGCGGGAGGATCCCGGGTCTTC
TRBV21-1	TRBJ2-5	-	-	CASRGASGDQETQYF	TGTGCCAGCAGGGGGGCTAGCGGGGACCAAGAGACCCAGTACTTC
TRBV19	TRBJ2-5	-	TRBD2	CASSVRRAGGGQETQYF	TGTGCCAGTAGTGTTCGGCGGGCGGGAGGGGGTCAAGAGACCCAGTACTTC
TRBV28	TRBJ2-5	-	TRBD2	CASSLGVAGGLTRETQYF	TGTGCCAGCAGTTTGGGAGTAGCGGGAGGTCTTACACGAGAGACCCAGTACTTC
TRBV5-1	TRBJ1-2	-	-	CASSQDSGVYGYTF	TGCGCCAGCAGCCAGGACAGTGGTGTCTATGGCTACACCTTC
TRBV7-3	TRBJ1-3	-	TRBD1	CASSLETGVGNTIYF	TGTGCCAGCAGCTTGGAGACAGGGGTTGGAAACACCATATATTTT
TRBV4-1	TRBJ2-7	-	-	CASSQDAPSSSEQYF	TGCGCCAGCAGCCAAGACGCCCCGAGTTCGAGCGAGCAGTACTTC
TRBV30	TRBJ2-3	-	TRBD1	CAWSPGQVRTDTQYF	TGTGCCTGGAGCCCCGGACAGGTACGCACAGATACGCAGTATTTT
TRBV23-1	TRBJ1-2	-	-	CASRRRGKLYGYTF	TGCGCCAGCAGGCGAAGGGGGAAGCTCTATGGCTACACCTTC
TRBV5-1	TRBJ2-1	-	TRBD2	CASSLDSGRDNEQFF	TGCGCCAGCAGCTTGGACAGCGGGAGGGACAATGAGCAGTTCTTC
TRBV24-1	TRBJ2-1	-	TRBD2	CATSDTGLANEQFF	TGTGCCACCAGTGATACGGGACTAGCGAATGAGCAGTTCTTC
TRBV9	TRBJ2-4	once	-	CASSVQGSSKNIQYF	TGTGCCAGCAGCGTTCAGGGGTCGTCCAAAAACATTCAGTACTTC
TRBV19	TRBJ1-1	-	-	CASSTPPRHSMNTEAFF	TGTGCCAGTAGTACCCCTCCTCGGCACAGCATGAACACTGAAGCTTTCTTT
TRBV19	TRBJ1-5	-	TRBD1	CASSMWDRYSNQPQHF	TGTGCCAGCTCTATGTGGGACAGATATAGCAATCAGCCCCAGCATTTT
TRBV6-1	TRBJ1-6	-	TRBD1	CASSEQGTGKGSPLHF	TGTGCCAGCAGTGAACAAGGGACAGGGAAGGGGTCACCCCTCCACTTT
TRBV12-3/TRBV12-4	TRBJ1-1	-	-	CASSSYGQTAFF	TGTGCCAGCAGTTCATACGGACAGACGGCTTTCTTT
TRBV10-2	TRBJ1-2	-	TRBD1	CASSDDRGLVYGYTF	TGCGCCAGCAGTGACGACAGGGGGCTAGTCTATGGCTACACCTTC
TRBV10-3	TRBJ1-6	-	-	CAISDGGGSPLHF	TGTGCCATCAGTGACGGGGGGGGTTCACCCCTCCACTTT
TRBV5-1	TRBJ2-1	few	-	CASSQGTFYNEQFF	TGCGCCAGCAGCCAAGGGACTTTCTACAATGAGCAGTTCTTC
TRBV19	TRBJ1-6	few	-	CASSLGDNNSPLHF	TGTGCCAGTAGTCTTGGGGACAATAATTCACCCCTCCACTTT
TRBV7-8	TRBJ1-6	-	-	CASSFPQQNSPLHF	TGTGCCAGCAGCTTCCCACAGCAGAATTCACCCCTCCACTTT
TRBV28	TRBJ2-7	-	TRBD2	CASGTRGVHEQYF	TGTGCCAGCGGGACTAGAGGAGTACACGAGCAGTACTTC
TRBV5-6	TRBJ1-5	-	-	CASSSWTVLNQPQHF	TGTGCCAGCAGCTCCTGGACAGTACTCAATCAGCCCCAGCATTTT
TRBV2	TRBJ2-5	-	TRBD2	CAISGLASETQYF	TGTGCCATCTCAGGACTAGCTTCGGAGACCCAGTACTTC
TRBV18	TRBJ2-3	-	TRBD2	CASSLGTSGDTQYF	TGTGCCAGCTCACTCGGGACTAGCGGGGATACGCAGTATTTT
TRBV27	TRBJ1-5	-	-	CASSKGGQPQHF	TGTGCCAGCTCCAAAGGGGGTCAGCCCCAGCATTTT